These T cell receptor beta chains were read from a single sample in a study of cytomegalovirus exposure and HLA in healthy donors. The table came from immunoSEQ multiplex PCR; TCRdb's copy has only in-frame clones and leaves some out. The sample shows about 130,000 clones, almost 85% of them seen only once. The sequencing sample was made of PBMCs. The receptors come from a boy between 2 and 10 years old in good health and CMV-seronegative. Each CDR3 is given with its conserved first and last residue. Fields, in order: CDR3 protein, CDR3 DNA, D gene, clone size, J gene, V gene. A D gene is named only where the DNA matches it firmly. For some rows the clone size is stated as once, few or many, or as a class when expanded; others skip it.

CDR3: CASSIVSMSSGNTIYF; DNA: TGTGCCAGTAGTATAGTTTCGATGAGCTCTGGAAACACCATATATTTT; D: -; size: -; J: TRBJ1-3; V: TRBV19
CDR3: CAARQFSGNTIYF; DNA: TGTGCCGCGAGGCAGTTCTCTGGAAACACCATATATTTT; D: -; size: -; J: TRBJ1-3; V: TRBV30
CDR3: CASSSFRDRVYEQYF; DNA: TGTGCCAGCAGCTCGTTCCGGGACAGGGTCTACGAGCAGTACTTC; D: TRBD1; size: -; J: TRBJ2-7; V: TRBV7-9
CDR3: CAWSVGLAGGTSYNEQFF; DNA: TGTGCCTGGAGTGTTGGCCTAGCGGGAGGGACGAGCTACAATGAGCAGTTCTTC; D: TRBD2; size: -; J: TRBJ2-1; V: TRBV30
CDR3: CASSVAGNARGWLSGNTIYF; DNA: TGTGCCAGCAGCGTAGCTGGTAACGCTCGCGGGTGGTTATCTGGAAACACCATATATTTT; D: -; size: -; J: TRBJ1-3; V: TRBV9
CDR3: CASSLGGQETQYF; DNA: TGTGCCAGCAGCTTGGGGGGACAAGAGACCCAGTACTTC; D: -; size: once; J: TRBJ2-5; V: TRBV7-9
CDR3: CASSSRETEAFF; DNA: TGTGCCAGCAGCTCGAGGGAGACTGAAGCTTTCTTT; D: -; size: -; J: TRBJ1-1; V: TRBV5-5
CDR3: CASSQDRRLAEASSYNEQFF; DNA: TGCGCCAGCAGCCAAGATCGTCGTCTAGCGGAGGCCTCATCCTACAATGAGCAGTTCTTC; D: TRBD2; size: -; J: TRBJ2-1; V: TRBV4-1
CDR3: CASSQGTSGSVSYNEQFF; DNA: TGTGCCAGCAGCCAAGGGACTAGCGGATCCGTCTCCTACAATGAGCAGTTCTTC; D: TRBD2; size: -; J: TRBJ2-1; V: TRBV4-2
CDR3: CASSIRDSYYGYTF; DNA: TGTGCCAGTAGTATCCGGGACAGCTACTATGGCTACACCTTC; D: TRBD1; size: -; J: TRBJ1-2; V: TRBV19
CDR3: CASSFPTGMTNEKLFF; DNA: TGTGCCAGCAGCTTTCCGACAGGGATGACTAATGAAAAACTGTTTTTT; D: TRBD1; size: few; J: TRBJ1-4; V: TRBV7-9
CDR3: CSVGPRGTF; DNA: TGCAGCGTTGGACCCCGCGGCACCTTC; D: -; size: once; J: TRBJ1-2; V: TRBV29-1
CDR3: CASSPTSTDTQYF; DNA: TGTGCCAGCAGCCCCACAAGCACAGATACGCAGTATTTT; D: -; size: -; J: TRBJ2-3; V: TRBV11-2
CDR3: CASSTLPFVNTEAFF; DNA: TGTGCCAGCAGCACTTTGCCATTCGTGAACACTGAAGCTTTCTTT; D: -; size: -; J: TRBJ1-1; V: TRBV5-6
CDR3: CASSQPRQGRRSNQPQHF; DNA: TGCGCCAGCAGCCAGCCCCGACAGGGGAGGAGAAGCAATCAGCCCCAGCATTTT; D: TRBD1; size: -; J: TRBJ1-5; V: TRBV4-1
CDR3: CASSLSMMRETQYF; DNA: TGCGCCAGCAGCTTATCGATGATGAGAGAGACCCAGTACTTC; D: -; size: -; J: TRBJ2-5; V: TRBV5-1
CDR3: CASSSHRGKGNTEAFF; DNA: TGTGCCAGCAGCTCCCATCGGGGGAAAGGGAACACTGAAGCTTTCTTT; D: -; size: -; J: TRBJ1-1; V: TRBV7-8
CDR3: CASSIRAGGSYNEQFF; DNA: TGTGCCAGTAGTATACGGGCGGGAGGATCGTACAATGAGCAGTTCTTC; D: TRBD2; size: -; J: TRBJ2-1; V: TRBV19
CDR3: CASSAGSYPTNEKLFF; DNA: TGTGCCAGCAGCGCAGGCTCCTATCCAACTAATGAAAAACTGTTTTTT; D: -; size: -; J: TRBJ1-4; V: TRBV11-1
CDR3: CASSPRTSGSYNEQFF; DNA: TGTGCCAGCAGCCCAAGGACTAGCGGCTCCTACAATGAGCAGTTCTTC; D: TRBD2; size: -; J: TRBJ2-1; V: TRBV7-9
CDR3: CASSLARTLSAEAFF; DNA: TGTGCCAGCAGCTTGGCGCGGACTCTCAGCGCTGAAGCTTTCTTT; D: -; size: -; J: TRBJ1-1; V: TRBV5-4
CDR3: CASSLDRGRALNEQFF; DNA: TGTGCCAGCAGCTTAGATCGCGGGAGGGCCTTAAATGAGCAGTTCTTC; D: TRBD2; size: -; J: TRBJ2-1; V: TRBV11-2
CDR3: CASSWGTSVTDTQYF; DNA: TGTGCCAGCAGTTGGGGGACTAGCGTCACAGATACGCAGTATTTT; D: TRBD2; size: -; J: TRBJ2-3; V: TRBV11-2
CDR3: CASSLVGEETDTEAFF; DNA: TGTGCCAGCAGCTTAGTAGGTGAAGAGACAGACACTGAAGCTTTCTTT; D: -; size: once; J: TRBJ1-1; V: TRBV7-9
CDR3: CASSPGGSYNEQFF; DNA: TGTGCCAGCAGCCCCGGCGGCTCCTACAATGAGCAGTTCTTC; D: -; size: -; J: TRBJ2-1; V: TRBV9
CDR3: CASSQVRSGTDTQYF; DNA: TGCGCCAGCAGCCAAGTGCGGAGCGGCACAGATACGCAGTATTTT; D: -; size: -; J: TRBJ2-3; V: TRBV4-1
CDR3: CASSPTGVQNIQYF; DNA: TGTGCCAGCAGCCCGACAGGGGTCCAAAACATTCAGTACTTC; D: TRBD1; size: -; J: TRBJ2-4; V: TRBV6-5
CDR3: CASSYSGALGTGELFF; DNA: TGTGCCAGCAGTTACTCGGGGGCGTTGGGGACCGGGGAGCTGTTTTTT; D: -; size: -; J: TRBJ2-2; V: TRBV6-5
CDR3: CATTGGNQPQHF; DNA: TGTGCCACCACAGGGGGCAATCAGCCCCAGCATTTT; D: TRBD1; size: -; J: TRBJ1-5; V: TRBV10-3
CDR3: CAISVQGTVTGELFF; DNA: TGTGCCATCAGTGTACAGGGAACGGTCACCGGGGAGCTGTTTTTT; D: -; size: -; J: TRBJ2-2; V: TRBV10-3
CDR3: CASSPKPLTEAFF; DNA: TGTGCCAGCAGCCCTAAACCCCTCACTGAAGCTTTCTTT; D: -; size: -; J: TRBJ1-1; V: TRBV7-9
CDR3: CASSQDGGNPHLTGYGYTF; DNA: TGCGCCAGCAGCCAAGATGGAGGGAACCCCCACCTCACGGGCTATGGCTACACCTTC; D: -; size: -; J: TRBJ1-2; V: TRBV4-1
CDR3: CASSLGGFNQPQHF; DNA: TGTGCCAGCAGCCTAGGAGGATTTAATCAGCCCCAGCATTTT; D: -; size: -; J: TRBJ1-5; V: TRBV2
CDR3: CASSWGAGTEAFF; DNA: TGTGCCAGCAGTTGGGGCGCAGGGACTGAAGCTTTCTTT; D: -; size: -; J: TRBJ1-1; V: TRBV27
CDR3: CASSMGTSGPGRETQYF; DNA: TGTGCCAGCAGCATGGGGACTAGCGGTCCCGGGAGGGAGACCCAGTACTTC; D: TRBD2; size: -; J: TRBJ2-5; V: TRBV9
CDR3: CASSVEPGNYGYTF; DNA: TGTGCCAGCAGCGTAGAACCAGGGAACTATGGCTACACCTTC; D: -; size: -; J: TRBJ1-2; V: TRBV9
CDR3: CAWRIQGNTEAFF; DNA: TGTGCCTGGAGAATTCAGGGTAACACTGAAGCTTTCTTT; D: -; size: once; J: TRBJ1-1; V: TRBV30
CDR3: CASSSGLGVGTEAFF; DNA: TGTGCCAGCAGCTCGGGTTTAGGGGTCGGCACTGAAGCTTTCTTT; D: -; size: -; J: TRBJ1-1; V: TRBV5-5
CDR3: CASSERGNTEAFF; DNA: TGTGCCAGCAGTGAAAGGGGGAACACTGAAGCTTTCTTT; D: -; size: -; J: TRBJ1-1; V: TRBV6-4
CDR3: CASSMYSNQPQHF; DNA: TGTGCCAGCAGCATGTATAGCAATCAGCCCCAGCATTTT; D: -; size: -; J: TRBJ1-5; V: TRBV7-2
CDR3: CASGLVLGASRLNTEAFF; DNA: TGTGCTAGTGGTTTGGTATTGGGGGCGTCGAGACTGAACACTGAAGCTTTCTTT; D: -; size: once; J: TRBJ1-1; V: TRBV12-5
CDR3: CASSLSTGRLNYGYTF; DNA: TGTGCCAGCAGTCTTTCGACAGGGCGACTGAACTATGGCTACACCTTC; D: TRBD1; size: -; J: TRBJ1-2; V: TRBV2
CDR3: CASSPRGGEEEQYF; DNA: TGCGCCAGCAGCCCACGCGGCGGGGAAGAAGAGCAGTACTTC; D: -; size: -; J: TRBJ2-7; V: TRBV5-1
CDR3: CASSSFRLAGKEDTQYF; DNA: TGTGCCAGCAGCTCCTTCCGACTAGCGGGAAAGGAAGATACGCAGTATTTT; D: TRBD2; size: once; J: TRBJ2-3; V: TRBV7-2
CDR3: CASNSHPHGYTF; DNA: TGTGCCAGCAACTCTCACCCTCATGGCTACACCTTC; D: -; size: once; J: TRBJ1-2; V: TRBV7-9
CDR3: CASSPRLVNLQQYF; DNA: TGTGCCAGCTCACCCCGACTAGTTAACCTCCAGCAGTACTTC; D: -; size: -; J: TRBJ2-7; V: TRBV18
CDR3: CSVASSGEKLFF; DNA: TGCAGCGTTGCGAGTTCGGGAGAAAAACTGTTTTTT; D: -; size: -; J: TRBJ1-4; V: TRBV29-1
CDR3: CASSLLNQREGLDTQYF; DNA: TGTGCCAGCAGTTTATTGAATCAGCGGGAGGGTTTGGATACGCAGTATTTT; D: TRBD2; size: -; J: TRBJ2-3; V: TRBV27
CDR3: CASSLQLLAGETQYF; DNA: TGTGCCAGTAGTCTCCAACTACTAGCGGGGGAGACCCAGTACTTC; D: TRBD2; size: -; J: TRBJ2-5; V: TRBV19
CDR3: CASSYSGGQLVGETQYF; DNA: TGTGCCAGCAGTTATTCGGGGGGCCAATTAGTGGGGGAGACCCAGTACTTC; D: -; size: -; J: TRBJ2-5; V: TRBV27
CDR3: CASSKTSGSAGGANVLTF; DNA: TGTGCCAGCAGCAAGACTAGCGGGAGCGCGGGGGGGGCCAACGTCCTGACTTTC; D: TRBD2; size: -; J: TRBJ2-6; V: TRBV4-2
CDR3: CASSSRQGRAYEQYF; DNA: TGTGCCAGCAGTTCCCGACAGGGAAGAGCCTACGAGCAGTACTTC; D: TRBD1; size: -; J: TRBJ2-7; V: TRBV6-4
CDR3: CAWSVPWAGGNEKLFF; DNA: TGTGCCTGGAGTGTACCTTGGGCAGGGGGGAATGAAAAACTGTTTTTT; D: TRBD1; size: -; J: TRBJ1-4; V: TRBV30
CDR3: CASSFRQSTDTQYF; DNA: TGTGCCAGCAGCTTCCGACAGAGCACAGATACGCAGTATTTT; D: -; size: -; J: TRBJ2-3; V: TRBV5-6
CDR3: CASSYRPPGEYEKLFF; DNA: TGTGCCAGCAGTTACCGTCCCCCCGGGGAATATGAAAAACTGTTTTTT; D: -; size: -; J: TRBJ1-4; V: TRBV6-6
CDR3: CASSTRTSEAFEQFF; DNA: TGTGCCAGCAGTACAAGAACTAGCGAGGCATTCGAGCAGTTCTTC; D: TRBD2; size: -; J: TRBJ2-1; V: TRBV6-6
CDR3: CSVGRQGGQETQYF; DNA: TGCAGCGTTGGCCGACAGGGCGGTCAAGAGACCCAGTACTTC; D: TRBD1; size: -; J: TRBJ2-5; V: TRBV29-1
CDR3: CASSLSAGLGGTEAFF; DNA: TGCGCCAGCAGCCTAAGTGCCGGACTAGGGGGCACTGAAGCTTTCTTT; D: -; size: -; J: TRBJ1-1; V: TRBV4-1
CDR3: CASSLRDREAETQYF; DNA: TGCGCCAGCAGCTTGAGGGACAGGGAGGCGGAGACCCAGTACTTC; D: TRBD1; size: -; J: TRBJ2-5; V: TRBV5-1